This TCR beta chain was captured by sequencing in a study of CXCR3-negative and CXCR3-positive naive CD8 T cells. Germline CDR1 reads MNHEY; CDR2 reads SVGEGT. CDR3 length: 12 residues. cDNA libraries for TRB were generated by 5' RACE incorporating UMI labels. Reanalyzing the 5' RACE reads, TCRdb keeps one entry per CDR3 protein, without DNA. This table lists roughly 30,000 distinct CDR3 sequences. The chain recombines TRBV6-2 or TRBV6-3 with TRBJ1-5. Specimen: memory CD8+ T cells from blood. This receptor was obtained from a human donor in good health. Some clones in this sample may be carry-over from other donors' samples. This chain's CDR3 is CASSYSGQPQHF.